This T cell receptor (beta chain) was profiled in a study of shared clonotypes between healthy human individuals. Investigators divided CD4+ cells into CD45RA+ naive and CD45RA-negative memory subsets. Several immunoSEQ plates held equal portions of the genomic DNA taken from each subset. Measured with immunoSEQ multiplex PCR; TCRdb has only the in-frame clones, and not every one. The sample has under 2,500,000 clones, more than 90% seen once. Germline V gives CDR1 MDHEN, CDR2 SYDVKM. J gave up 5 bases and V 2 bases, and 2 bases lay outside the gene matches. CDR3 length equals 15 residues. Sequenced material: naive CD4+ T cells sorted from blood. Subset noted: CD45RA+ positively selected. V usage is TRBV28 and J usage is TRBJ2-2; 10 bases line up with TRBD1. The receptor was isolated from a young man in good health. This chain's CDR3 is CASSLGQGGTGELFF. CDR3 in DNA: TGTGCCAGCAGTTTAGGACAGGGGGGGACCGGGGAGCTGTTTTTT.